This TCR beta chain appears in the sequencing data of a study of blood T cell repertoires in COVID-19. Across the whole study: Spain, Italy and the United States supplied samples that represented acute and convalescent COVID-19. The analysed material was cDNA or gDNA that came from T cells, B-cell-depleted T cells, or PBMCs.

Germline V lookup: CDR1 SGHNT, CDR2 YYREEE (reference sequence). V dropped 2 bases and J dropped 2; count of bases not matched to a gene: 4. The CDR3 has 15 amino acids. Study processing details: Amplified reference gene primers provided the basis for estimating nucleated cell counts. The assay was immunoSEQ multiplex PCR, and TCRdb's table has in-frame clones only and misses some. V and J calls and clone size come straight from that table; D and trimming were deduced from the DNA. The sample includes roughly 25,000 clones, roughly 89% of them seen just once. The sequencing input was peripheral blood. The source is a man between 65 and 80 years old with acute or convalescent COVID-19. This chain uses TRBV5-4 with TRBJ1-5, with 7 nucleotides matching TRBD1. The CDR3 DNA reads TGTGCCAGCAGCTTAGGGACAGAAGGCAATCAGCCCCAGCATTTT. Translating it yields CASSLGTEGNQPQHF.